Listed below are T cell receptor beta chains from one sample, sequenced in a study of blood T cell repertoires in COVID-19. Profiled with immunoSEQ multiplex PCR; TCRdb holds only in-frame clones, not every one. The profile covers 250,000 or so clones, with about 91% appearing a single time and approximately 3% taken by the ten largest. Input material: PBMCs or T cells enriched from blood (not recorded which). These receptors all stem from a middle-aged man who had been exposed to COVID-19. Both conserved end residues are part of each CDR3. A D gene is named only where the DNA matches it firmly. Clone size is not always given. Where it is, it says once, few, many or a class for expanded clones.

abundance: .; v_gene: TRBV6-6; d_gene: TRBD1; j_gene: TRBJ1-1; CDR3aa: CATGGGGTEAFF; CDR3nt: TGTGCCACAGGAGGGGGCGGCACTGAAGCTTTCTTT
abundance: once; v_gene: TRBV28; d_gene: .; j_gene: TRBJ2-7; CDR3aa: CASSPQGSGPVEQYF; CDR3nt: TGTGCCAGCAGTCCCCAGGGGTCAGGGCCAGTCGAGCAGTACTTC
abundance: .; v_gene: TRBV11-2; d_gene: .; j_gene: TRBJ2-1; CDR3aa: CASSSQGYYGEQFF; CDR3nt: TGTGCCAGCAGCTCACAAGGTTACTACGGTGAGCAGTTCTTC
abundance: .; v_gene: TRBV12-3/TRBV12-4; d_gene: TRBD1; j_gene: TRBJ1-2; CDR3aa: CASSSNTGGGYTF; CDR3nt: TGTGCCAGCAGTTCGAATACAGGGGGAGGCTACACCTTC
abundance: .; v_gene: TRBV5-5; d_gene: .; j_gene: TRBJ2-7; CDR3aa: CASSLGLRSHEQYF; CDR3nt: TGTGCCAGCAGCTTGGGTCTAAGATCCCACGAGCAGTACTTC
abundance: .; v_gene: TRBV12-3/TRBV12-4; d_gene: .; j_gene: TRBJ1-1; CDR3aa: CASSLSATDEAFF; CDR3nt: TGTGCCAGCAGTCTATCAGCGACCGATGAAGCTTTCTTT
abundance: .; v_gene: TRBV5-1; d_gene: TRBD1; j_gene: TRBJ2-5; CDR3aa: CASSLGQGAIQETQYF; CDR3nt: TGCGCCAGCAGCTTGGGACAGGGGGCAATTCAAGAGACCCAGTACTTC
abundance: .; v_gene: TRBV7-6; d_gene: .; j_gene: TRBJ2-1; CDR3aa: CASSLGGPSSYNEQFF; CDR3nt: TGTGCCAGCAGTCTCGGGGGACCGAGCTCCTACAATGAGCAGTTCTTC
abundance: .; v_gene: TRBV6-5; d_gene: .; j_gene: TRBJ2-1; CDR3aa: CASSYSWANNEQFF; CDR3nt: TGTGCCAGCAGTTACTCGTGGGCGAACAATGAGCAGTTCTTC
abundance: .; v_gene: TRBV7-9; d_gene: .; j_gene: TRBJ2-7; CDR3aa: CASSLASGEIYEQYF; CDR3nt: TGTGCCAGCAGCTTAGCCAGTGGGGAGATCTACGAGCAGTACTTC
abundance: once; v_gene: TRBV14; d_gene: .; j_gene: TRBJ2-2; CDR3aa: CASSQDGRSLIGELFF; CDR3nt: TGTGCCAGCAGCCAAGATGGTCGTAGTTTGATCGGGGAGCTGTTTTTT
abundance: .; v_gene: TRBV20-1; d_gene: TRBD2; j_gene: TRBJ2-5; CDR3aa: CSASPGEGTFFQETQYF; CDR3nt: TGCAGTGCTAGTCCGGGGGAGGGCACCTTTTTTCAAGAGACCCAGTACTTC
abundance: once; v_gene: TRBV13; d_gene: TRBD2; j_gene: TRBJ2-7; CDR3aa: CASSSTIRLAIYEQYF; CDR3nt: TGTGCCAGCAGCTCAACAATACGACTAGCAATATACGAGCAGTACTTC
abundance: .; v_gene: TRBV28; d_gene: .; j_gene: TRBJ2-7; CDR3aa: CASRPGWGEVSYEQYF; CDR3nt: TGTGCCAGCAGGCCCGGGTGGGGGGAGGTCTCCTACGAGCAGTACTTC
abundance: .; v_gene: TRBV30; d_gene: .; j_gene: TRBJ1-4; CDR3aa: CAWNREGTNEKLFF; CDR3nt: TGTGCCTGGAACCGCGAGGGAACTAATGAAAAACTGTTTTTT
abundance: once; v_gene: TRBV9; d_gene: TRBD2; j_gene: TRBJ2-5; CDR3aa: CASSVSGRARETQYF; CDR3nt: TGTGCCAGCAGCGTTAGCGGGAGGGCCCGGGAGACCCAGTACTTC
abundance: .; v_gene: TRBV7-9; d_gene: TRBD2; j_gene: TRBJ2-3; CDR3aa: CASRSRGGPTDTQYF; CDR3nt: TGTGCCAGCAGATCCCGGGGAGGGCCCACAGATACGCAGTATTTT
abundance: .; v_gene: TRBV27; d_gene: .; j_gene: TRBJ2-7; CDR3aa: CASSLGLAHHEQYF; CDR3nt: TGTGCCAGCAGTTTAGGCCTAGCTCACCACGAGCAGTACTTC
abundance: .; v_gene: TRBV29-1; d_gene: .; j_gene: TRBJ2-3; CDR3aa: CSVAYGSTDTQYF; CDR3nt: TGCAGCGTTGCCTACGGGAGCACAGATACGCAGTATTTT
abundance: .; v_gene: TRBV28; d_gene: TRBD2; j_gene: TRBJ2-1; CDR3aa: CASSLRMESSGSLSEQFF; CDR3nt: TGTGCCAGCAGTTTAAGAATGGAATCTAGCGGGAGCTTGAGTGAGCAGTTCTTC
abundance: once; v_gene: TRBV20-1; d_gene: .; j_gene: TRBJ2-3; CDR3aa: CSASAGAWRTDTQYF; CDR3nt: TGCAGTGCTAGTGCTGGAGCGTGGAGAACAGATACGCAGTATTTT
abundance: .; v_gene: TRBV7-3; d_gene: .; j_gene: TRBJ1-1; CDR3aa: CASSLRYREAEAFF; CDR3nt: TGTGCCAGCAGCTTAAGGTACAGGGAAGCTGAAGCTTTCTTT
abundance: few; v_gene: TRBV29-1; d_gene: TRBD2; j_gene: TRBJ2-5; CDR3aa: CSGKTFTSENGAQYF; CDR3nt: TGCAGCGGCAAGACCTTCACTAGCGAGAATGGGGCCCAGTACTTC
abundance: few; v_gene: TRBV18; d_gene: .; j_gene: TRBJ1-5; CDR3aa: CASSPGGSNQPQHF; CDR3nt: TGTGCCAGCTCACCCGGGGGAAGCAATCAGCCCCAGCATTTT
abundance: .; v_gene: TRBV30; d_gene: TRBD1; j_gene: TRBJ1-2; CDR3aa: CAWETGGGGYTF; CDR3nt: TGTGCCTGGGAAACAGGGGGCGGCGGCTACACCTTC
abundance: .; v_gene: TRBV4-1; d_gene: TRBD1; j_gene: TRBJ2-7; CDR3aa: CASSPSRGSVYEQYF; CDR3nt: TGCGCCAGCAGCCCCTCCAGGGGGTCCGTCTACGAGCAGTACTTC
abundance: .; v_gene: TRBV10-3; d_gene: .; j_gene: TRBJ1-3; CDR3aa: CAISGLADSGNTIYF; CDR3nt: TGTGCCATCAGTGGTTTGGCCGACTCTGGAAACACCATATATTTT
abundance: .; v_gene: TRBV11-2; d_gene: .; j_gene: TRBJ1-2; CDR3aa: CASSSLLELRGDGYTF; CDR3nt: TGTGCCAGCAGCTCCCTTTTAGAGTTAAGAGGAGATGGCTACACCTTC
abundance: .; v_gene: TRBV28; d_gene: .; j_gene: TRBJ2-1; CDR3aa: CATMPLVKKRGNNEQFF; CDR3nt: TGTGCCACCATGCCCCTGGTTAAAAAACGGGGTAACAATGAGCAGTTCTTC
abundance: .; v_gene: TRBV9; d_gene: TRBD1; j_gene: TRBJ1-5; CDR3aa: CASSVGQESQPQHF; CDR3nt: TGTGCCAGCAGCGTTGGACAGGAGAGTCAGCCCCAGCATTTT
abundance: .; v_gene: TRBV3-1/TRBV3-2; d_gene: .; j_gene: TRBJ2-2; CDR3aa: CASSLASYTGELFF; CDR3nt: TGTGCCAGCAGCCTAGCGAGCTACACCGGGGAGCTGTTTTTT
abundance: once; v_gene: TRBV6-1; d_gene: .; j_gene: TRBJ1-3; CDR3aa: CASSEASGSGNTIYF; CDR3nt: TGTGCCAGCAGTGAAGCCTCAGGATCTGGAAACACCATATATTTT
abundance: .; v_gene: TRBV5-5; d_gene: TRBD2; j_gene: TRBJ2-7; CDR3aa: CASSPGLAGAYEQYF; CDR3nt: TGTGCCAGCAGCCCCGGACTAGCGGGAGCCTACGAGCAGTACTTC
abundance: once; v_gene: TRBV19; d_gene: TRBD2; j_gene: TRBJ2-2; CDR3aa: CASTGIAGVNTGELFF; CDR3nt: TGTGCCAGTACGGGGATAGCGGGAGTGAACACCGGGGAGCTGTTTTTT
abundance: .; v_gene: TRBV28; d_gene: TRBD1; j_gene: TRBJ1-2; CDR3aa: CASSSPPRQGRNGYTF; CDR3nt: TGTGCCAGCAGTTCTCCACCGCGACAGGGGAGAAATGGCTACACCTTC
abundance: .; v_gene: TRBV9; d_gene: .; j_gene: TRBJ2-1; CDR3aa: CASTIGGNSYNEQFF; CDR3nt: TGTGCCAGCACCATTGGCGGGAACTCCTACAATGAGCAGTTCTTC
abundance: .; v_gene: TRBV7-3; d_gene: .; j_gene: TRBJ2-2; CDR3aa: CASSRQADGELFF; CDR3nt: TGTGCCAGCAGTCGACAGGCAGACGGGGAGCTGTTTTTT
abundance: .; v_gene: TRBV11-2; d_gene: .; j_gene: TRBJ1-6; CDR3aa: CASSLDPGIYSPLHF; CDR3nt: TGTGCCAGCAGCTTAGATCCGGGTATCTATTCACCCCTCCACTTT
abundance: .; v_gene: TRBV5-1; d_gene: TRBD1; j_gene: TRBJ1-1; CDR3aa: CASSSTDRATEAFF; CDR3nt: TGCGCCAGCAGCTCAACGGACAGGGCCACTGAAGCTTTCTTT
abundance: .; v_gene: TRBV30; d_gene: TRBD1; j_gene: TRBJ2-2; CDR3aa: CAWRDRGRDTGELFF; CDR3nt: TGTGCCTGGAGGGACAGGGGGAGGGACACCGGGGAGCTGTTTTTT
abundance: .; v_gene: TRBV18; d_gene: TRBD2; j_gene: TRBJ2-1; CDR3aa: CASSPRGLAGVSAYNEQFF; CDR3nt: TGTGCCAGCTCACCACGTGGACTAGCGGGAGTGAGCGCCTACAATGAGCAGTTCTTC
abundance: .; v_gene: TRBV6-5; d_gene: .; j_gene: TRBJ2-7; CDR3aa: CASSYAGQTYEQYF; CDR3nt: TGTGCCAGCAGTTACGCGGGACAGACCTACGAGCAGTACTTC